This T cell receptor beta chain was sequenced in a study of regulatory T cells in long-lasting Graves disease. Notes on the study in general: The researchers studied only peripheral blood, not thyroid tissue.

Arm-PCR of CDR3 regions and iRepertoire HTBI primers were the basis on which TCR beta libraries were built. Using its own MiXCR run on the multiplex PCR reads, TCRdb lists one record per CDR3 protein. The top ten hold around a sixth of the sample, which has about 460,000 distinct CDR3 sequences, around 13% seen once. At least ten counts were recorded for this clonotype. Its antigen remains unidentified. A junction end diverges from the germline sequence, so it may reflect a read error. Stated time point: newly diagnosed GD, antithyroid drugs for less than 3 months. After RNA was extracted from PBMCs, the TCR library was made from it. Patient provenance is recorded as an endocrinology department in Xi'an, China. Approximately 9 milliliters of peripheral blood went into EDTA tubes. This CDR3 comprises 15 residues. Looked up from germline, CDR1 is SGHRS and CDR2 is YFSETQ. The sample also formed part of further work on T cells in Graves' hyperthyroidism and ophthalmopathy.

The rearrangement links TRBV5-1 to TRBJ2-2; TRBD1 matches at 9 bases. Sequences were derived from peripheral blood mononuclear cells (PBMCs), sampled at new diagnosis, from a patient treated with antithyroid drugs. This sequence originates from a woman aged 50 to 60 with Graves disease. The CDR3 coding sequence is TGTGCCAGCAGCTGGGGACAGGGGAACACCGGGGAGCTGTTTTTT. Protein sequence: CASSWGQGNTGELFF.